Listed here are 12 T cell receptor beta chains from one sample, sequenced in a study of blood T cell repertoires in COVID-19. Data came from immunoSEQ multiplex PCR; TCRdb stores just in-frame clones and leaves some out. The sample lists about 300,000 clones, about 88% occurring once. Specimen: peripheral blood. Receptor source: an older man with acute or convalescent COVID-19.

The chain is built from TRBV6-1 and TRBJ2-7; tentatively, D is TRBD2 (6 bases). The V gene lost 5 bases and the J gene lost 1 base, with 15 bases spanning the gap. The germline V gene has CDR1 MNHNS and CDR2 SASEGT. The CDR3 is made up of 15 amino acids. The CDR3 region is CASSSALGGSYEQYF. The CDR3 region has the DNA TGTGCCAGCAGTTCGGCCCTGGGGGGATCCTACGAGCAGTACTTC.

The V and J genes are TRBV9 and TRBJ2-5; 8 positions match TRBD2. Germline V gene lookup returns CDR1 SGDLS and CDR2 YYNGEE. Trimming took 4 bases from V and 5 from J; bases not matched to a gene: 10. This CDR3 is built from 15 residues. CDR3 residues: CASSPQGLVGETQYF. In DNA, the CDR3 is TGTGCCAGCAGCCCCCAGGGACTAGTGGGGGAGACCCAGTACTTC.

The V gene is TRBV27, the J gene TRBJ1-4; D is possibly TRBD1 (5 bases). Germline CDR1 reads MNHEY; CDR2 reads SMNVEV (reference sequence). The length of the CDR3 is 13 residues. The V and J ends lost 5 bases and 10 bases respectively, with 14 bases between them. This chain's CDR3 is CASSPGNVVKLFF. DNA of the CDR3: TGTGCCAGCAGTCCAGGGAATGTAGTAAAACTGTTTTTT.

V and J are TRBV5-4 and TRBJ2-1; D is possibly TRBD2 (6 bases). The CDR3 loop spans 15 amino acids. V lost 4 bases, J lost 3 bases, and 14 bases lay in between. Germline CDR1 SGHNT, CDR2 YYREEE (reference sequence). As DNA, the CDR3 is TGTGCCAGCAGCACGCCGACTAGTGGCTACAATGAGCAGTTCTTC. Amino acid sequence: CASSTPTSGYNEQFF.

This chain uses TRBV6-4 with TRBJ2-1; 9 bases map to TRBD2. CDR1 and CDR2 (germline): MRHNA, SNTAGT. Germline trimming cut 0 bases from V and 5 bases from J; bases unmatched to any gene: 5. The CDR3 contains 16 residues. The CDR3 region has the DNA TGTGCCAGCAGTGACTCTTCGCGGGGGGGAGACAATGAGCAGTTCTTC. Protein product: CASSDSSRGGDNEQFF.

This chain links TRBV30 with TRBJ1-5; TRBD1 agrees at 7 bases. Germline trimming cut 5 bases from V and 6 bases from J; bases unmatched to any gene: 7. From germline, CDR1 is GTSNPN and CDR2 SVGIG (reference sequence). This CDR3 is built from 13 residues. The CDR3 sequence: CAWDQGEGQPQHF. The CDR3 DNA sequence: TGTGCCTGGGACCAGGGGGAAGGTCAGCCCCAGCATTTT.

The chain is built from TRBV7-2 and TRBJ1-2; 7 bases align to TRBD1. The CDR3 runs 14 residues. With V trimmed by 7 bases and J by 3 bases, 8 bases remained unmatched. Looked up from germline, CDR1 is SGHTA and CDR2 is FQGNSA. The CDR3 protein is CASTSQGGHYGYTF. The CDR3 region has the DNA TGTGCCAGCACGAGCCAAGGGGGCCACTATGGCTACACCTTC.

The chain combines TRBV10-2 with TRBJ2-5; TRBD2 matches at 7 bases. The ends lost 6 bases at V and 1 base at J; junction bases unmatched: 8. The CDR3 is 15 residues long. CDR1 WSHSY and CDR2 SAAADI come from the germline V gene. CDR3 bases: TGCGCCAGCAGCTTTGCCACTAGCGTCCAAGAGACCCAGTACTTC. Encoded protein: CASSFATSVQETQYF.

In DNA form, the CDR3 reads TGCGCCAGCAGCCAAGATCCCCAGGGGGCGTGGGAGCAGTACTTC. Translated, it gives CASSQDPQGAWEQYF. J is TRBJ2-7 and V is TRBV4-3; 8 positions match TRBD1. The CDR3 runs to 15 residues. Trimming at V came to 0 bases and at J to 7 bases, leaving 8 bases not matched to a gene. Germline V gene lookup returns CDR1 LGHNA and CDR2 YSLEER.

This clone was detected only a few times. V is TRBV19 and J is TRBJ2-3; 8 bases map to TRBD2. Germline V CDR1 and CDR2: LNHDA, SQIVND (reference sequence). This CDR3 has 16 amino acids. V dropped 3 bases and J dropped 0; count of bases not matched to a gene: 5. CDR3 coding DNA: TGTGCCAGTAGTATTGGACTAGCCGTTAGCACAGATACGCAGTATTTT. Translated, it gives CASSIGLAVSTDTQYF.

The chain carries TRBV9 and TRBJ2-2, with D unresolved. The V end was cut by 6 bases, the J end by 7 bases, with 10 bases between. There are 12 residues in the CDR3. The germline CDR1 and CDR2 sequences are SGDLS and YYNGEE. The CDR3 coding sequence is TGTGCCAGCATGGCTAGGCACGGGGAGCTGTTTTTT. Amino acids: CASMARHGELFF.

This chain uses TRBV28 with TRBJ1-2; D may be TRBD1 (6 bases). There are 12 residues in the CDR3. V was clipped by 5 bases and J by 7 bases, with 11 bases between them. Germline CDR1 and CDR2: MDHEN and SYDVKM. In DNA form, the CDR3 reads TGTGCCAGCAGTCCGCGACAGGTTGGCTACACCTTC. This gives the protein CASSPRQVGYTF.